This is a list of T cell receptor beta chains from one sample in a study of cytotoxic CD8 clonotypes in ibrutinib-treated CLL. The method was immunoSEQ multiplex PCR; TCRdb's version includes in-frame clones alone and lacks a portion of them. The sample has 110,000 to 150,000 clones, 76% seen once. Source: PBMCs, taken after 24 months of ibrutinib treatment. The receptor source for this set is a human donor with chronic lymphocytic leukemia. The CDR3 runs from the conserved cysteine through the conserved F or W. D genes are given only for firm matches. Some rows have no size entry. The others give once, few or many, or a class for an expanded clone.

TRBD1,TRBV6-6,TRBJ2-1,-,TGTGCCAGCAGTTACTCGGGACAGGGCAATGAGCAGTTCTTC,CASSYSGQGNEQFF
TRBD2,TRBV9,TRBJ2-5,once,TGTGCCAGCAGCCCCGTCCCACTAGCGGGAGGCGAGACCCAGTACTTC,CASSPVPLAGGETQYF
-,TRBV14,TRBJ1-1,-,TGTGCCAGCAGCCAAGGGGGTGCGGGACCTTTT,CASSQGGAGPF
-,TRBV6-5,TRBJ2-2,-,TGTGCCAGCACCGAATCGAACACCGGGGAGCTGTTTTTT,CASTESNTGELFF
TRBD2,TRBV19,TRBJ2-7,few,TGTGCCAGCCCACGGGACGGGAGGGACGAGCAGTACTTC,CASPRDGRDEQYF
-,TRBV7-9,TRBJ1-2,few,TGTGCCAGCAGCACAGACATCTATGGCTACACCTTC,CASSTDIYGYTF
TRBD2,TRBV9,TRBJ2-3,-,TGTGCCAGCAGCGTAAACCCCCAGCGGGGTAGCACAGATACGCAGTATTTT,CASSVNPQRGSTDTQYF
TRBD2,TRBV19,TRBJ2-5,-,TGTGCCAGTAGTAGAACCCTAGCGGGAGTAGGGGAGACCCAGTACTTC,CASSRTLAGVGETQYF
TRBD1,TRBV4-2,TRBJ2-1,-,TGTGCCAGCACCCCAGGGGGGACAGGGTACAATGAGCAGTTCTTC,CASTPGGTGYNEQFF
TRBD1,TRBV28,TRBJ2-1,-,TGTGCCAGCAGTCCACCGGGACAGTACAATGAGCAGTTCTTC,CASSPPGQYNEQFF
-,TRBV18,TRBJ1-1,-,TGTGCCAGCTCACGGACCCCACTGAACACTGAAGCTTTCTTT,CASSRTPLNTEAFF
TRBD2,TRBV9,TRBJ2-1,-,TGTGCCAGCAGCGTAGCGGGGACTAGGGGGTTAGATGAGCAGTTCTTC,CASSVAGTRGLDEQFF
-,TRBV6-6,TRBJ1-4,-,TGTGCCAGCAGTTACGGGGAAAAACTGTTTTTT,CASSYGEKLFF
-,TRBV6-4,TRBJ1-1,many,TGTGCCAGCAGTGCGCGGGCGGGGGCTGAAGCTTTCTTT,CASSARAGAEAFF
-,TRBV7-9,TRBJ1-3,many,TGTGCCAGCAGCACATCCCTGGACAACTCTGGAAACACCATATATTTT,CASSTSLDNSGNTIYF
TRBD1,TRBV6-7,TRBJ2-5,few,TGTGCCAGCAGTTACTCGACAGGGGAGAGAGGGGAGACCCAGTACTTC,CASSYSTGERGETQYF
-,TRBV14,TRBJ1-2,once,TGTGCCAGCAGCCAAGCCGGGGCGGGTGGCTACACCTTC,CASSQAGAGGYTF
-,TRBV7-3,TRBJ2-5,-,TGTGCCAGCAGCCCCCCCCGCGAGCTCCAAGAGACCCAGTACTTC,CASSPPRELQETQYF
-,TRBV20-1,TRBJ2-1,-,TGCAGTGCTGCCGGGGAGTTCTTC,CSAAGEFF
TRBD2,TRBV29-1,TRBJ2-3,-,TGCAGCGCCCAACTAGCGGGGGGGACAGATACGCAGTATTTT,CSAQLAGGTDTQYF
TRBD1,TRBV30,TRBJ1-4,-,TGTGCCTGGAGTGTAGGGGGCAGGACTAATGAAAAACTGTTTTTT,CAWSVGGRTNEKLFF
TRBD2,TRBV29-1,TRBJ2-1,-,TGCAGCGCCGCCGGGACTAGCCCCAATGAGCAGTTCTTC,CSAAGTSPNEQFF
TRBD2,TRBV19,TRBJ2-7,-,TGTGCCAGTACCCCCCAGGCCGGACTAGCGGGTGCCGAGCAGTACTTC,CASTPQAGLAGAEQYF
TRBD2,TRBV4-1,TRBJ2-7,-,TGCGCCAGCAGCCAAGAGCTAGCGGGGGGCCGCGAGCAGTACTTC,CASSQELAGGREQYF
TRBD2,TRBV7-9,TRBJ2-5,-,TGTGCCAGCAGCTTAGTAGGGACTAGGTTTGAGACCCAGTACTTC,CASSLVGTRFETQYF
TRBD2,TRBV5-4,TRBJ2-1,-,TGTGCCAGCAGCCCAGTAGCGGGAGGGGGAAACAATGAGCAGTTCTTC,CASSPVAGGGNNEQFF
TRBD2,TRBV27,TRBJ2-7,-,TGTGCCAGCAGTTTATCGGGAGGGAAGTTCGACGAGCAGTACTTC,CASSLSGGKFDEQYF